This TCR beta chain was identified in a study of blood T cell repertoires in COVID-19. The V gene's germline CDR1 is LNHDA and CDR2 SQIVND (reference sequence). This CDR3 comprises 14 residues. Trimming stripped 3 bases from V and 2 bases from J, with 11 bases between. Participants' own reports of clinical history determined their cohort assignment. Recovered participants had two consecutive negative NP/OP PCR tests, healthcare professional clearance, or symptom resolution. Data came from immunoSEQ multiplex PCR; TCRdb stores just in-frame clones and leaves some out. The table includes about 250,000 clones, approximately 90% detected once.

The clonotype comes from a middle-aged man who had recovered from COVID-19. The chain carries TRBV19 and TRBJ2-7; tentatively, D is TRBD2 (6 bases). The specimen sequenced was PBMCs or T cells enriched from blood (not recorded which). The chain's CDR3 is CASSINSGTYEQYF. The CDR3 coding sequence is TGTGCCAGTAGTATTAATAGCGGCACCTACGAGCAGTACTTC.